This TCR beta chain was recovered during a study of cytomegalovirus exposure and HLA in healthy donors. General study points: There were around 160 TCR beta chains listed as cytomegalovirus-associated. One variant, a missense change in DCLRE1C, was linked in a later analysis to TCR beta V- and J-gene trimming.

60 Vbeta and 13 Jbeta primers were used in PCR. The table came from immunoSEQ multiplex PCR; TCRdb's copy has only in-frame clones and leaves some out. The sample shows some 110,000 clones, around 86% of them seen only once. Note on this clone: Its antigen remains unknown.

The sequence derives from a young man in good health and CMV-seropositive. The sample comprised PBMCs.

The CDR3 reads CSVRPAGGNTIYF. CDR3 DNA: TGCAGCGTCCGCCCAGCAGGAGGAAACACCATATATTTT. The rearrangement joins TRBV29-1 to TRBJ1-3; no firm D call. Germline V gene sequence: CDR1 SQVTM, CDR2 ANQGSEA. Trimming took off 6 bases at V and 4 bases at J, with 13 bases between the two ends. This CDR3 contains 13 residues.